This is a list of T cell receptor beta chains from one sample in a study of CD8 T cells in ankylosing spondylitis. TCRdb independently ran MiXCR on the 5' RACE reads; one entry per CDR3 protein. The repertoire holds about 340,000 distinct CDR3 sequences, with roughly 14% as singletons. Sequenced sample: blood, either unsorted or a sorted T cell fraction (not recorded which). The receptors were gathered from a male donor with ankylosing spondylitis or in good health (not recorded which). Both conserved end residues are trimmed from each CDR3.

>TRBV6-5
ASSYLAGAHYGYT
>TRBV18
ASSPAGTGGSQPQH
>TRBV29-1
SVTRTGAYEQY
>TRBV12-3/TRBV12-4
ASSLKTGELF
>TRBV27
ASSYRDRGYEQY
>TRBV12-3/TRBV12-4
ASSLELTSALH
>TRBV6-1
ASGNREFGEQY
>TRBV11-2
ASSFISGREQF
>TRBV5-1
ASSLGTGRSYEQY
>TRBV6-4
ASSDSATSGRGSNEQF
>TRBV7-2
ASSLNRDSPLH